The clone carrying this T cell receptor (beta chain) was recorded a few times. Its target is unknown. V was cut by 3 bases and J by 0 bases, with 9 bases left in between. This CDR3 has 14 residues. Germline assignment: CDR1 MNHEY and CDR2 SMNVEV (reference sequence). These data come from a study of beta chain features in type 1 diabetes. The study, taken as a whole, reports: When Type 1 diabetes patients were examined, their TCRB CDR3s proved moderately but significantly shorter in all four CD4+ subsets.

Every isolated RNA sample was fully reverse transcribed, so sequencing captured expressed TCRB transcripts. This table comes from immunoSEQ multiplex PCR, and its TCRdb copy is limited to in-frame clones, with some not included. The sample yields about 190,000 clones, about 7.9% seen once. The V gene is TRBV27, the J gene TRBJ2-7; the D is unclear. The origin of this receptor is a man aged 18 to 35 with type 1 diabetes. The sample was central memory CD4+ T cells from blood. CDR3 in DNA: TGTGCCAGCAGTTTCTCAGGTAACTCCTACGAGCAGTACTTC. Translating gives CASSFSGNSYEQYF.